A selection of T cell receptor beta chains follows, all from one sample in a study of blood T cell repertoires in COVID-19. Some clones are missing from TCRdb's copy, which holds only in-frame ones; the method was immunoSEQ multiplex PCR. The sample lists around 310,000 clones, 88% occurring once. The sample taken for sequencing was PBMCs or T cells enriched from blood (not recorded which). The origin of the receptors is a man younger than 40 who had recovered from COVID-19. Each CDR3 is given with its conserved first and last residue. The order of the fields is D gene, clone size, J gene, V gene, CDR3 length, CDR3 DNA, CDR3 protein. D genes are given only for firm matches. The size field is filled for only some rows; it gives once, few, many or a size class.

. . TRBJ2-7 TRBV9 13 TGTGCCAGCAGCGGGCGGGACAGAGACGAGCAGTACTTC CASSGRDRDEQYF
. . TRBJ1-4 TRBV5-4 15 TGTGCCAGCAGCCCGGGGGTGGCACATAATGAAAAACTGTTTTTT CASSPGVAHNEKLFF
TRBD1 . TRBJ1-1 TRBV5-8 15 TGTGCCAGCAGCCTACAGGGGTTAAGGGGCACTGAAGCTTTCTTT CASSLQGLRGTEAFF
. once TRBJ2-7 TRBV2 15 TGTGCCAGCAGTGCCACAGGGACGTCGGCCTACGAGCAGTACTTC CASSATGTSAYEQYF
TRBD1 once TRBJ1-2 TRBV9 13 TGTGCCAGCAGCGATACAGGGGGATATGGCTACACCTTC CASSDTGGYGYTF
TRBD1 . TRBJ1-2 TRBV28 14 TGTGCCACCTCTCGACAGGGTGGGAACTATGGCTACACCTTC CATSRQGGNYGYTF
TRBD2 . TRBJ2-6 TRBV3-1/TRBV3-2 18 TGTGCCAGCAGCCCGGGACTAGCGGGGGGCTCTGGGGCCAACGTCCTGACTTTC CASSPGLAGGSGANVLTF
. . TRBJ1-1 TRBV6-5 15 TGTGCCAGCCAACCCCCCGGGACACAATCCACTGAAGCTTTCTTT CASQPPGTQSTEAFF
TRBD1 once TRBJ1-2 TRBV7-2 14 TGTGCCAGCAGCACAACAGGGGCCCTTCATGGCTACACCTTC CASSTTGALHGYTF
TRBD1 . TRBJ2-7 TRBV11-2 15 TGTGCCAGCAGCTTAGCCGGGACAGGGGGCTACGAGCAGTACTTC CASSLAGTGGYEQYF
TRBD2 . TRBJ2-1 TRBV7-8 16 TGTGCCAGCAGCCCAGGGGCGGGGGGCGAGTACAATGAGCAGTTCTTC CASSPGAGGEYNEQFF
. . TRBJ1-4 TRBV30 14 TGTGCCTGGAGTGAAGGGACAAGTAATGAAAAACTGTTTTTT CAWSEGTSNEKLFF
. . TRBJ2-7 TRBV2 16 TGTGCCAGCAAGGACACGGCCTATCGGCCTTCACGCGAGCAGTACTTC CASKDTAYRPSREQYF
. . TRBJ2-3 TRBV5-4 16 TGTGCCAGCAGCTTTGAAGCGGTACCTAGCACAGATACGCAGTATTTT CASSFEAVPSTDTQYF
. . TRBJ1-4 TRBV24-1 14 TGTGCCACCAGTGATTCGGGAGGCGGTGAAAAACTGTTTTTT CATSDSGGGEKLFF
. . TRBJ2-1 TRBV7-8 15 TGTGCCAGTCCTCCTCCGGGACATTCCTACAATGAGCAGTTCTTC CASPPPGHSYNEQFF
TRBD2 . TRBJ2-3 TRBV11-2 17 TGTGCCAGCAGCTTAGTTCTGCGCGGGGGGCCCACAGATACGCAGTATTTT CASSLVLRGGPTDTQYF
TRBD1 . TRBJ1-1 TRBV5-4 14 TGTGCCAGCAGCTTGGTCCGCGGGACAGAGAAAGCTTTCTTT CASSLVRGTEKAFF
. . TRBJ2-7 TRBV28 12 TGTGCCAGCACAGGCAGCTCCTACGAGCAGTACTTC CASTGSSYEQYF
TRBD1 . TRBJ1-1 TRBV15 15 TGTGCCACTCTCGCCGACAGGGGGGTTTGGACTGAAGCTTTCTTT CATLADRGVWTEAFF
. once TRBJ2-2 TRBV30 13 TGTGCCTGGAGAGAGCAGGGCGTCGGGGAGCTGTTTTTT CAWREQGVGELFF
. few TRBJ2-7 TRBV7-2 12 TGTGCCAGCAGCCTAAGCTCCTACGAGCAGTACTTC CASSLSSYEQYF
TRBD1 . TRBJ1-2 TRBV11-2 14 TGTGCCAGCAGCTCGAACAGGGGGAATTATGGCTACACCTTC CASSSNRGNYGYTF
TRBD1 . TRBJ1-6 TRBV27 14 TGTGCCAGCAGTCCAGGGACAGGGAGGTCACCCCTCCACTTT CASSPGTGRSPLHF
. . TRBJ2-2 TRBV21-1 14 TGTGCCAGCAGCAAATCCAGGGTCACCGGGGAGCTGTTTTTT CASSKSRVTGELFF
TRBD1 once TRBJ1-2 TRBV24-1 15 TGTGCCACCAGTGACCCCACAGGGGGCAGTCCTGGCTACACCTTC CATSDPTGGSPGYTF
. . TRBJ1-3 TRBV29-1 11 TGCAGCGTTGAACGGGGAAACACCATATATTTT CSVERGNTIYF
TRBD1 . TRBJ2-3 TRBV5-1 15 TGCGCCAGCAGCTCCGGACAGGGGGGCGCTCGGGGGCAGTATTTT CASSSGQGGARGQYF
TRBD1 . TRBJ1-5 TRBV5-1 15 TGCGCCAGCAGCTCCGGACAGGGCGGCAATCAGCCCCAGCATTTT CASSSGQGGNQPQHF
. once TRBJ1-4 TRBV6-5 15 TGTGCCAGCAGTTACTTCGGCCAGGGTAATGAAAAACTGTTTTTT CASSYFGQGNEKLFF
. . TRBJ2-3 TRBV4-2 17 TGTGCCAGCAGCCAAGTCGTGGCTCAGGGATACACAGATACGCAGTATTTT CASSQVVAQGYTDTQYF
. . TRBJ2-2 TRBV28 14 TGTGCCAGCAGAAGTCAGGGGTACACCGGGGAGCTGTTTTTT CASRSQGYTGELFF
TRBD1 . TRBJ2-3 TRBV24-1 16 TGTGCCACCAGTGATTACAGGGGGCATCCCACTGATACGCAGTATTTT CATSDYRGHPTDTQYF
. few TRBJ1-2 TRBV5-1 15 TGCGCCAGCAGCTTGATCGATGCCGGGTCCTATGGCTACACCTTC CASSLIDAGSYGYTF
TRBD1 . TRBJ1-2 TRBV6-5 14 TGTGCCAGCAGTTCTGGACAGGGATCCTATGGCTACACCTTC CASSSGQGSYGYTF
TRBD1 once TRBJ1-6 TRBV3-1/TRBV3-2 15 TGTGCCAGCAGCCAAGCGGCAGGGGGCGGATCACCCCTCCACTTT CASSQAAGGGSPLHF
TRBD2 once TRBJ2-3 TRBV3-1/TRBV3-2 15 TGTGCCAGCAGCCTTAGCGGGGGGGGAGGAGATACGCAGTATTTT CASSLSGGGGDTQYF
. . TRBJ1-2 TRBV28 11 TGTGCCAGCAGCCCCTCTCGGGGCTACACCTTC CASSPSRGYTF
. . TRBJ1-3 TRBV7-9 14 TGTGCCAGCAGCTCCACAGGATCTGGAAACACCATATATTTT CASSSTGSGNTIYF
TRBD1 . TRBJ2-3 TRBV10-3 15 TGTGCCATCAGTGGGGACAGGGGAGTTACAGATACGCAGTATTTT CAISGDRGVTDTQYF
TRBD1 . TRBJ2-1 TRBV5-4 14 TGTGCCAGCAGCCCGGGGGACAGGGACAATGAGCAGTTCTTC CASSPGDRDNEQFF
. . TRBJ2-1 TRBV5-4 14 TGTGCCAGCAGCTTGAGCGCGGATTACAATGAGCAGTTCTTC CASSLSADYNEQFF
. . TRBJ1-2 TRBV15 15 TGTGCCACCAGACGGGGGTCAGGGTCTAACTATGGCTACACCTTC CATRRGSGSNYGYTF
. . TRBJ1-5 TRBV2 14 TGTGCCAGCAGTGTCCGACAGAGCAATCAGCCCCAGCATTTT CASSVRQSNQPQHF
TRBD2 . TRBJ2-1 TRBV19 13 TGTGCCAGTAAGAGCGGGGGTGACCATGAGCAGTTCTTC CASKSGGDHEQFF
. few TRBJ1-6 TRBV19 15 TGTGCCAGTAGAAGACTTCAAGGGGGAAGGACCCCTCTCCACTTT CASRRLQGGRTPLHF
. . TRBJ2-1 TRBV30 14 TGTGCCTGGGCGGGGTGGGGGCGCGGTGATGAGCAGTTCTTC CAWAGWGRGDEQFF